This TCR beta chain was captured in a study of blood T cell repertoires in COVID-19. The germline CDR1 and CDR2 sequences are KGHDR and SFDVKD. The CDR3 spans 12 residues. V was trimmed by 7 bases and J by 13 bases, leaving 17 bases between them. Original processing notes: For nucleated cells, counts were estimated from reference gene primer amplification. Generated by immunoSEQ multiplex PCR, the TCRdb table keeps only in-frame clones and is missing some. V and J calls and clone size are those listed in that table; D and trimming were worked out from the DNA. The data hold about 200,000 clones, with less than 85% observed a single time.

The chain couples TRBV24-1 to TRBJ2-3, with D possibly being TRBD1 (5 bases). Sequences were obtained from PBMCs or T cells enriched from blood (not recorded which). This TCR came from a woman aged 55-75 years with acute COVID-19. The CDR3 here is CATRDEDIKEYF. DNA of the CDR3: TGTGCCACCAGAGATGAGGACATTAAAGAGTATTTT.